The entry below describes one T cell receptor beta chain. The data belong to a study of blood T cells in healthy people across ages. With a J-beta primer mix and a sample-barcoded 5' primer, a second PCR ran about 7 to 12 cycles. TCRdb called the 5' RACE reads again in MiXCR, with one record for every CDR3 protein. The table includes about 1.4 million distinct CDR3 sequences, around 55% detected once. The study recruited healthy Caucasian donors from Russia who were aged about 6 to 100. PBMCs numbering at least 6 million were isolated per sample. Germline CDR1 reads KGHDR; CDR2 reads SFDVKD. This CDR3 is 18 amino acids long. Germline trimming cut 7 bases from V and 5 bases from J; bases unmatched to any gene: 18.

The TCR originated in a man aged 18 to 35 in good health. The chain recombines TRBV24-1 with TRBJ2-1; TRBD2 matches 8 bases. Sequencing was carried out using blood. CDR3 bases: TGTGCCACCAGCTCCTCGGGCCTGACTAGCGCCAGACACAATGAGCAGTTCTTC. Protein sequence: CATSSSGLTSARHNEQFF.